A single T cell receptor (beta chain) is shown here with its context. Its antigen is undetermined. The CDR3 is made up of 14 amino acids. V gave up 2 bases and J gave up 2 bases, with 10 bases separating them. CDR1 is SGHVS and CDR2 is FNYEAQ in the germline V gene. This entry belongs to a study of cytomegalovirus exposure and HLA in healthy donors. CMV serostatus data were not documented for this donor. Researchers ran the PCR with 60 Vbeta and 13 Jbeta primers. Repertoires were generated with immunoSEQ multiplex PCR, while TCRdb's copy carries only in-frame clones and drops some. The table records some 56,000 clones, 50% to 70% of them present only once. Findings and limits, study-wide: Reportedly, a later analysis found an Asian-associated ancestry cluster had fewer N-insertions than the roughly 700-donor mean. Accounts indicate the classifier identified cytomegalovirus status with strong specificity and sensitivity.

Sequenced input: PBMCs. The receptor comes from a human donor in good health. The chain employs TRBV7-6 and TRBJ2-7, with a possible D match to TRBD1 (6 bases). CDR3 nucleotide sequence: TGTGCCAGCAGCTTAACCGGGGACACCTACGAGCAGTACTTC. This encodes CASSLTGDTYEQYF.